This record covers a single TCR beta chain. No cognate antigen has been identified for it. No clone much larger than this one lies a single base away; base qualities are absent. This specimen belongs to a study of vaccination effects on CD4 cells after COVID-19 (dated by TCRdb to between 2020 and 2023). Regarding the research as a whole: Participants received two doses of either the BNT162b2 or the mRNA-1273 mRNA SARS-CoV-2 vaccine. Pre-vaccine samples were drawn from a couple of convalescent patients 16 days and one week before the first dose, at 142 and 148 days after COVID-19 diagnosis. The study compared SARS-CoV-2 spike-specific CD4+ TCR repertoires before and after mRNA vaccination in COVID-19 convalescent patients and infection-naive vaccine recipients. A total of around eleven COVID-19 convalescent patients and a handful of SARS-CoV-2-naive healthy vaccine recipients were included in the full study. Cultures from other donors in the study were sequenced with the Oncomine TCR Beta short-read assay on an Illumina iSeq 100.

What the work shows at the level of the full study, not this receptor alone: Marked clonal contraction was observed in both infection-induced and vaccine-induced clones at late post-vaccination timepoints, consistent with waning T cell responses. For convalescent patients, new clones induced by the vaccine made up most of the post-vaccine spike-reactive repertoire, and these new clones were largely distinct from the clones induced by infection. The study was limited by a small number of convalescent patients and lacked early post-infection timepoints.

Germline trimming amounts to 7 bases on V and 4 bases on J, with 1 as the count of junction bases outside the gene matches. Looking up the germline V gene yields CDR1 ENHRY and CDR2 SYGVKD. Including cysteine and phenylalanine, the CDR3 has 12 amino acids. Here the CDR3 DNA is all that survives: 36 bases in frame from base 1. The library relied on the immunoSEQ multiplex PCR assay. DNA from the CD4+ T cells that had been cultured and isolated underwent TCR beta CDR3 sequencing. Concerning the study's data processing: The analysis removed non-productive TCR sequences, trimmed reads to the CDR3 region, and retained only CDR3s that were 7 or more amino acids long. The MANAFEST web app was used to identify antigen-specific clonotypes by comparing expansion in peptide wells with expansion in reference cultures. Positive clones required FDR<0.05 expansion versus reference and all other wells, odds ratio above 5, and frequency above 0.1% in two replicate wells. A clonotype was called cross-reactive if it was significantly expanded both in SARS-CoV-2 spike wells and in at least one common cold coronavirus spike condition. Using the stringdist R package, CDR3 similarity was measured by Levenshtein distance, and unrooted trees were constructed with ape in R 3.6.1. In its TCRdb copy, this immuneACCESS table keeps in-frame sequences only and misses some clones. Where compared with another copy, unresolved V genes explain less than half of these, and the others have no known cause. V, J and clone size were drawn from that table, and D and trimming were deduced from the DNA. Within this sample are 20,000 to 30,000 clones, with 65% to 85% of them counted one time only. The ten biggest clones cover under 25% of the sample.

In the ViraFEST assay, PBMC were stimulated with viral peptide pools, and TCR sequencing was then used to find antigen-specific CD4+ T cell clonotypes based on their expansion. After 10 days of culture, CD4+ T cells were isolated with the EasySep CD4+ T cell isolation kit. Convalescent patients had PCR-confirmed SARS-CoV-2 infection between March and December 2020, before Alpha, Beta and Delta variants emerged in the United States. Approximately 2 million PBMC per well were cultured with roughly 10 ug/ml peptides in IMDM containing approximately 4.7% human AB serum, around 10 IU/ml IL-2 and gentamicin. Half of the culture medium was replaced with fresh IL-2-containing medium on days 3 and 7. Unless otherwise noted, each peptide stimulation condition was cultured in triplicate wells. Using Ficoll-Paque Plus gradient centrifugation, PBMC were separated from whole blood and then either used fresh or cryopreserved at -140C. The spike proteins of SARS-CoV-2 and of the common cold coronaviruses HCoV-NL63, HCoV-OC43 and HCoV-229E were spanned by overlapping peptide pools. The QIAamp micro DNA kit was used to extract genomic DNA from the cultured CD4+ T cells.

The chain uses TRBV10-3 and TRBJ2-1; 7 middle bases align to TRBD2. The clonotype was recovered from a human donor who had a prior SARS-CoV-2 infection. Sequences were derived from CD4+ T cells from PBMCs cultured with HCoV-NL63 spike peptides, sampled before COVID-19 vaccination. The cell subset or site label, read with the paper, signifies: HCoV-NL63 spike overlapping peptide pool stimulation. The CDR3 is CAITSGYNEQFF. Read as DNA, the sequence is TGTGCCATCACTAGCGGTTACAATGAGCAGTTCTTC.